What follows describes a single T cell receptor (beta chain). Clones were sequenced by immunoSEQ multiplex PCR, and TCRdb holds only the in-frame ones, with some missing. The sample has 300,000 to 400,000 clones; roughly 86% are singletons. The length of the CDR3 is 16 residues. These data come from a study of blood T cell repertoires in COVID-19. This clonotype was obtained from a young man with COVID-19, enrolled during active disease. The genes are TRBV21-1 and TRBJ2-3; TRBD2 was called by the table and not checked on the DNA. TRBV21-1 has pseudogene status. Sequencing was performed on peripheral blood. The chain's CDR3 is CASSKIPGGPQDTQYF. Here the CDR3 DNA reads TGTGCCAGCAGCAAAATCCCGGGGGGGCCCCAAGATACGCAGTATTTT.